These 20 T cell receptor beta chains came from one sample sequenced in a study of blood T cell repertoires in COVID-19 (dated by TCRdb to 2020 to 2022). Libraries were prepared through the immunoSEQ multiplex PCR assay. TCRdb mirrors the immuneACCESS table, restricted to in-frame sequences. Some clones are absent from its copies; in checked studies, under half trace to an unresolved V gene, and the reason for the others is unknown. This sample holds roughly 70,000 clones; about four fifths were observed only once. About a tenth of the sample lies in the top ten. The specimen sequenced was peripheral blood. These receptor sequences come from a human donor in a cohort sampled during active COVID-19.

The chain carries TRBV4-1 and TRBJ2-2, with TRBD2 matching 12 bases. Germline values: CDR1 MGHRA, CDR2 YSYEKL. V lost 1 base, J lost 0 bases, and 9 bases stayed unmatched. CDR3 length equals 20 residues. The CDR3 DNA sequence: TGCGCCAGCAGCCAAGGTTTGGGACTAGCGGGCGGAACGAACACCGGGGAGCTGTTTTTT. The encoded protein is CASSQGLGLAGGTNTGELFF.

The rearrangement links TRBV4-1 to TRBJ1-3; TRBD1 might be the D (5 bases). V lost 4 bases and J lost 4, with 17 bases in between. The germline V gene has CDR1 MGHRA and CDR2 YSYEKL. The length of the CDR3 is 16 residues. In nucleotides, the CDR3 is TGCGCCAGCAGCCCAAGAATAGGAGGGGCCGGAAACACCATATATTTT. It encodes CASSPRIGGAGNTIYF.

V and J are TRBV11-1 and TRBJ2-3, with 9 bases matching TRBD2. Trimming at V came to 2 bases and at J to 6 bases, leaving 9 bases not matched to a gene. The germline V gene has CDR1 SGHAT and CDR2 FQDESV (reference sequence). CDR3 length equals 16 residues. The CDR3 DNA sequence: TGTGCCAGCAGCTTACGGGCTAGCGGGGCCATGGATACGCAGTATTTT. Translation: CASSLRASGAMDTQYF.

V is TRBV5-1 and J is TRBJ1-1; D not certain. Germline loops: CDR1 SGHRS, CDR2 YFSETQ. CDR3 size: 15 residues. V was clipped by 4 bases and J by 1 base, with 14 bases between them. The CDR3 loop reads CASSPYPRENTEAFF. The CDR3 DNA follows: TGCGCCAGCAGCCCATACCCCCGAGAGAACACTGAAGCTTTCTTT.

V usage is TRBV6-2 or TRBV6-3 and J usage is TRBJ1-5; D gene unclear. Looked up from germline, CDR1 is MNHEY and CDR2 is SVGEGT. This CDR3 has 13 amino acids. Trimming shortened V by 0 bases and J by 13 bases, and 13 bases separated the two germline ends. CDR3 protein: CASSYSQTLPQHF. CDR3 sequence (DNA): TGTGCCAGCAGTTACTCACAGACGCTGCCACAGCATTTT.

V is TRBV29-1 and J is TRBJ2-7, with D maybe TRBD2 (5 bases). The CDR3 totals 12 residues. V lost 3 bases, J lost 3 bases, and 9 bases lay in between. Germline loops: CDR1 SQVTM, CDR2 ANQGSEA. Written as DNA, the CDR3 is TGCAGCGTTGACTCCGAGGGCTACGAGCAGTACTTC. Translated, it gives CSVDSEGYEQYF.

This chain links TRBV30 with TRBJ2-7, with no clear D. This CDR3 comprises 12 residues. Looked up from germline, CDR1 is GTSNPN and CDR2 is SVGIG (reference sequence). V was trimmed by 2 bases and J by 0 bases, leaving 5 bases between them. The CDR3 here is CAWSPYSYEQYF. CDR3 DNA: TGTGCCTGGAGTCCCTACTCCTACGAGCAGTACTTC.

This chain joins TRBV4-1 and TRBJ2-2; TRBD1 aligns across 9 bases. Germline lookup yields CDR1 MGHRA and CDR2 YSYEKL. This CDR3 comprises 17 residues. V lost 0 bases and J lost 7; bases outside the gene matches: 9. CDR3 in amino acids: CASSQETGTGYVGELFF. Here the CDR3 DNA reads TGCGCCAGCAGCCAAGAAACCGGGACAGGGTACGTCGGGGAGCTGTTTTTT.

The J gene is TRBJ1-5, the V gene TRBV18; no firm D call. The CDR3 contains 15 residues. V was clipped by 3 bases and J by 0 bases, with 9 bases between them. The germline V gene has CDR1 KGHSH and CDR2 LQKENI. CDR3 coding DNA: TGTGCCAGCTCACCTCCCTTCTTTAGCAATCAGCCCCAGCATTTT. Amino acid sequence: CASSPPFFSNQPQHF. Drawing the rest from reference TRBV18 and TRBJ1-5, the complete variable domain is NAGVMQNPRHLVRRRGQEARLRCSPMKGHSHVYWYRQLPEEGLKFMVYLQKENIIDESGMPKERFSAEFPKEGPSILRIQQVVRGDSAAYFCASSPPFFSNQPQHFGDGTRLSIL.

V usage is TRBV30 and J usage is TRBJ1-5; 12 nucleotides agree with TRBD1. The CDR3 length is 15 residues. Germline values: CDR1 GTSNPN, CDR2 SVGIG (reference sequence). The junction had 5 bases not matched to a gene; V was cut back by 2 bases and J by 6 bases. CDR3 sequence reads: CAWSKGQGAGQPQHF. In DNA form, the CDR3 reads TGTGCCTGGAGTAAGGGACAGGGGGCTGGTCAGCCCCAGCATTTT. Based on the CDR3 plus reference TRBV30 and TRBJ1-5, the full variable domain is SQTIHQWPATLVQPVGSPLSLECTVEGTSNPNLYWYRQAAGRGLQLLFYSVGIGQISSEVPQNLSASRPQDRQFILSSKKLLLSDSGFYLCAWSKGQGAGQPQHFGDGTRLSIL.

The chain has TRBV4-3 and TRBJ2-4; maybe TRBD1 (6 bases). Between the trimmed V and J ends, which lost 1 base and 6 bases, there was a span of 13 bases. The CDR3 contains 15 residues. Looked up from germline, CDR1 is LGHNA and CDR2 is YSLEER. The CDR3 bases are TGCGCCAGCAGCCAAGCGGACAGAAGGGGAAACATTCAGTACTTC. Translation gives CASSQADRRGNIQYF.

CDR3: CASKTGDRDTQYF. CDR3 DNA: TGCGCCAGCAAGACAGGGGATCGGGATACGCAGTATTTT. The V gene is TRBV5-1, the J gene TRBJ2-3; 8 positions agree with TRBD1. The CDR3 totals 13 residues. J was trimmed by 6 bases and V by 6 bases; bases with no gene match: 6. Looked up from germline, CDR1 is SGHRS and CDR2 is YFSETQ.

J is TRBJ2-3 and V is TRBV4-3, with D possibly TRBD1 on 6 matching bases. CDR1 and CDR2 (germline): LGHNA, YSLEER. V was cut by 2 bases and J by 5 bases, with 17 bases left in between. The CDR3 runs to 16 residues. CDR3 amino acids: CASSQRFSGAGDTQYF. CDR3 DNA: TGCGCCAGCAGCCAACGTTTTTCAGGGGCTGGAGATACGCAGTATTTT.

This chain uses TRBV28 with TRBJ2-7; weak D call: TRBD2 (6 bases). Looked up from germline, CDR1 is MDHEN and CDR2 is SYDVKM. V shed 5 bases and J shed 3 bases, with 23 bases lying between them. The CDR3 is 17 residues long. The CDR3: CASSPTWGSGGYYEQYF. In DNA, the CDR3 is TGTGCCAGCAGTCCAACCTGGGGTAGCGGAGGTTACTACGAGCAGTACTTC.

J is TRBJ1-1 and V is TRBV6-2 or TRBV6-3; D unresolved. V was shortened by 5 bases and J by 0 bases, with 7 bases between the two germline ends. The CDR3 contains 13 residues. Germline V gene sequence: CDR1 MNHEY, CDR2 SVGEGT. In DNA form, the CDR3 reads TGTGCCAGCAGTAATTACATGAACACTGAAGCTTTCTTT. This gives the protein CASSNYMNTEAFF.

The chain carries TRBV18 and TRBJ2-3; TRBD2 matches 11 bases. This CDR3 contains 17 residues. CDR1 and CDR2 (germline): KGHSH, LQKENI. V lost 3 bases and J lost 5; bases outside the gene matches: 10. The CDR3 here is CASSPVTSGRLGDTQYF. CDR3 in DNA: TGTGCCAGCTCACCCGTTACTAGCGGGAGATTGGGAGATACGCAGTATTTT.

The V and J genes are TRBV12-3 or TRBV12-4 and TRBJ2-7; the match to TRBD1 covers 7 bases. This CDR3 contains 13 residues. Unmatched junction bases numbered 2, after V lost 3 bases and J lost 3 bases. In DNA, the CDR3 is TGTGCCAGCAGTTTCGGGGACAGCTACGAGCAGTACTTC. Translation: CASSFGDSYEQYF.

CDR3 amino acids: CASSRTGGGERNTIYF. As DNA, the CDR3 is TGTGCCAGCAGTCGGACAGGGGGTGGCGAGAGAAACACCATATATTTT. J is TRBJ1-3 and V is TRBV27; 10 bases align to TRBD1. Germline V lookup: CDR1 MNHEY, CDR2 SMNVEV (reference sequence). CDR3 length: 16 amino acids. V trimming: 5 bases; J trimming: 5 bases; junction bases outside the gene matches: 9.

Written as DNA, the CDR3 is TGTGCCAGCTCGACAGGGGCAGGGGCGCCCGGAGCTAACTATGGCTACACCTTC. Its translation: CASSTGAGAPGANYGYTF. The chain recombines TRBV7-2 with TRBJ1-2; 8 nucleotides match TRBD1. The ends lost 8 bases at V and 0 bases at J; junction bases unmatched: 17. Germline V gene lookup returns CDR1 SGHTA and CDR2 FQGNSA. The CDR3 is 18 amino acids.

This clone was counted once. V is TRBV7-2 and J is TRBJ2-3; 7 positions agree with TRBD2. V shed 0 bases, J shed 5 bases, and the junction held 5 bases outside the gene matches. The CDR3 is made up of 15 amino acids. Germline loops: CDR1 SGHTA, CDR2 FQGNSA. The CDR3 DNA reads as TGTGCCAGCAGCTTAGCCCGGACTAGTGGAGATACGCAGTATTTT. Translated, it gives CASSLARTSGDTQYF.